This entry is about one TCR beta chain. The CDR3 contains 13 residues. Per germline, CDR1 SGHTA and CDR2 FQGNSA. V gave up 4 bases and J gave up 6 bases, with 10 bases separating them. This entry comes from a study of shared clonotypes between healthy human individuals. CD45RA+ naive and CD45RA-negative memory subsets were separated from CD4+ cells. For each subset, genomic DNA was distributed in equal portions over several immunoSEQ plates. For sorted subsets, approximately 0.2 ug DNA per replicate equaled roughly 30,000 T cell genomes. Generated by immunoSEQ multiplex PCR, the TCRdb table keeps only in-frame clones and is missing some. The sample includes 1,400,000 or so clones, approximately 98.5% of them seen just once.

The rearrangement uses TRBV7-2 and TRBJ1-5; weak D call: TRBD1 (6 bases). The receptor was isolated from a man aged 25-45 years in good health. Material: naive CD4+ T cells sorted from blood. Regarding subset: CD45RA+ positively selected. The CDR3 DNA follows: TGTGCCAGCAGCTCTAGGGGGAGTCAGCCCCAGCATTTT. It encodes CASSSRGSQPQHF.